The clone carrying this T cell receptor beta chain appeared a few times. Its antigen is not known. The PCR used 60 Vbeta and 13 Jbeta primers. The data were produced by immunoSEQ multiplex PCR, yet TCRdb's version contains in-frame clones alone and is incomplete. The sample holds 100,000 to 150,000 clones, around 82% seen once. The record originates from a study of cytomegalovirus exposure and HLA in healthy donors. Points from the study as a whole: Per a prior analysis, the majority of TCR beta V segments were productive roughly 87% or roughly 30% of the time.

Donors in the study were healthy people who gave bone marrow. Germline CDR1 SGHKS, CDR2 YYEKEE (reference sequence). The CDR3 contains 15 residues. Trimming at V came to 4 bases and at J to 1 base, leaving 4 bases not matched to a gene. This TCR derives from a woman aged 35 to 49 in good health and CMV-seropositive. J is TRBJ1-3 and V is TRBV5-5; 8 bases fit TRBD1. The sequenced material came from PBMCs. DNA of the CDR3: TGTGCCAGCAGCATTGGGGACAGGTCTGGAAACACCATATATTTT. This translates into CASSIGDRSGNTIYF.